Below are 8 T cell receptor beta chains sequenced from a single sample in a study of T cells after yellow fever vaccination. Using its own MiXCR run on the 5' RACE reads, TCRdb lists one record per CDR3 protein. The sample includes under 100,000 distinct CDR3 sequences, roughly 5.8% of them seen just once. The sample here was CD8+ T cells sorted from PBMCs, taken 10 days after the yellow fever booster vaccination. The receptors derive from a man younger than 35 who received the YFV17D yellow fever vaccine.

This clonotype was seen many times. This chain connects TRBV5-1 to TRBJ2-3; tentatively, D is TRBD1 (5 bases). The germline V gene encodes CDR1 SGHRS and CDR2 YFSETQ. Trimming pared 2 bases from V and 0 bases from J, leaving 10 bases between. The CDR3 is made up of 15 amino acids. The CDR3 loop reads CASSLETASTDTQYF. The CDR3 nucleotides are TGCGCCAGCAGCTTAGAGACAGCTAGCACAGATACGCAGTATTTT.

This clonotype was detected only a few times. The CDR3 here is CASRPGPYTEAFF. CDR3 in DNA: TGTGCCAGCAGACCGGGACCGTACACTGAAGCTTTCTTT. The rearrangement uses TRBV27 and TRBJ1-1; maybe TRBD1 (5 bases). V was shortened by 6 bases and J by 3 bases, with 11 bases between the two germline ends. Germline loops: CDR1 MNHEY, CDR2 SMNVEV (reference sequence). The CDR3 spans 13 residues.

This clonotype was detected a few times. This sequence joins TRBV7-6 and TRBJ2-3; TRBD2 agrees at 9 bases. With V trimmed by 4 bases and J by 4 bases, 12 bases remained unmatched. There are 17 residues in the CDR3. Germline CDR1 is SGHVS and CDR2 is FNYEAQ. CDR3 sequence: CASSSPPASGEADTQYF. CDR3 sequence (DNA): TGTGCCAGCAGCTCCCCTCCAGCTAGCGGGGAAGCAGATACGCAGTATTTT.

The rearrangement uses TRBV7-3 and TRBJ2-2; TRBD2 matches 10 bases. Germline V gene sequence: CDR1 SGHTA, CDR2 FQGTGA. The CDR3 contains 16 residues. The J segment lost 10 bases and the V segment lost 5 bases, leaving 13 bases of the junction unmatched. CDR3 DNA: TGTGCCAGCAGCCACAGCGGGGGGGGCGGGCAAGAGGAGCTGTTTTTT. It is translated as CASSHSGGGGQEELFF.

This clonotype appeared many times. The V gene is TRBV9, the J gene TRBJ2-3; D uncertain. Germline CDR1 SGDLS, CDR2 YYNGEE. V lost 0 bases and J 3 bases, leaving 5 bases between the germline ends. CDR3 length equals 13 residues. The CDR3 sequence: CASSVVSTDTQYF. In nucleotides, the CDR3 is TGTGCCAGCAGCGTAGTCTCAACAGATACGCAGTATTTT.

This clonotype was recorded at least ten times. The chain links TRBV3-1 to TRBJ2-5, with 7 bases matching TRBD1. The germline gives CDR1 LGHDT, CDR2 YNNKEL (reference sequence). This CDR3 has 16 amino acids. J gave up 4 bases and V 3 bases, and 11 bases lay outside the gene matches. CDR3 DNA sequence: TGTGCCAGCAGCCAGGGCCTGACAGGGCGCGCAGAGACCCAGTACTTC. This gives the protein CASSQGLTGRAETQYF.

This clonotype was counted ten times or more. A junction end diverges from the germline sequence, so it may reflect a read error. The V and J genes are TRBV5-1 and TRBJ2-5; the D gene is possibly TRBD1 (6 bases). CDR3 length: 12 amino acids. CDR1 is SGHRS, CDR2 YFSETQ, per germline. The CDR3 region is CASSFDRRAADF. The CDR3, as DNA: TGCGCCAGCAGTTTTGACAGGCGCGCCGCGGACTTC.

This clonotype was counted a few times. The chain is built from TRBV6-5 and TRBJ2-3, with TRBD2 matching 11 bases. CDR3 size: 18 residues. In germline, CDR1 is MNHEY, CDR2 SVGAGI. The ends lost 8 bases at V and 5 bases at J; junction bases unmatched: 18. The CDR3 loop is CASLPSVPGLAVQDTQYF. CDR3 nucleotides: TGTGCCAGCCTCCCGTCGGTGCCGGGACTAGCGGTACAAGATACGCAGTATTTT.